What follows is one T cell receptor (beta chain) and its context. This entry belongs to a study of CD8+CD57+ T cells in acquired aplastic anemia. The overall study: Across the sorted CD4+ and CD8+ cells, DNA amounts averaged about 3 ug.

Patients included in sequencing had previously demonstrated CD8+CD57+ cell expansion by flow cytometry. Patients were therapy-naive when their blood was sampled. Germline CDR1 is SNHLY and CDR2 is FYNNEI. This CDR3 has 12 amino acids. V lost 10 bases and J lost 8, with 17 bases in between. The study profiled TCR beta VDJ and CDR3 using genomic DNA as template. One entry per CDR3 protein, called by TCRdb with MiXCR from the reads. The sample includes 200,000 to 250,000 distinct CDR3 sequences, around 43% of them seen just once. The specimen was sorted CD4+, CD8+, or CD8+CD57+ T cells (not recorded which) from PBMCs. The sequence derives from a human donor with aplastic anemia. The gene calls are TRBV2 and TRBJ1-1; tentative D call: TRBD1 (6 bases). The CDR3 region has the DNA TGTGCCATCGGGACACCTGGGGGAGAAGCTTTCTTT. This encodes CAIGTPGGEAFF.